This T cell receptor beta chain was identified in a study of blood T cell repertoires in COVID-19. Authors' data handling: Quantification of nucleated cells was approximated via reference gene primer amplification. Sequencing used immunoSEQ multiplex PCR; TCRdb keeps in-frame clones, though not all of them. V, J and clone size were drawn from that table, and D and trimming were deduced from the DNA. The sample has 110,000 to 150,000 clones, more than 85% seen once. V gave up 8 bases and J gave up 7 bases; unmatched junction bases: 17. Germline V gene sequence: CDR1 SQVTM, CDR2 ANQGSEA. The CDR3 totals 14 residues.

This sequence originates from a human donor in a cohort sampled during active COVID-19. This chain joins TRBV29-1 and TRBJ2-7; 7 bases align to TRBD1. Material for sequencing was peripheral blood. In DNA, the CDR3 is TGCAGCATCTCCCCCAGGGGGATCCTAGGAGAGCAGTACTTC. Encoded protein: CSISPRGILGEQYF.